The 22 T cell receptor beta chains given below trace back to one sample, sequenced in a study of human T cells and chemical hapten exposure. The time point is: pre-sensitization, week 0. Sample treatment: therapeutic diphenylcyclopropenone sensitization with weekly scalp DPC. TCRdb passed the RACE reads through MiXCR, listing each CDR3 protein once. This table holds more than 150,000 distinct CDR3 sequences, around 30% found once. Sample: whole blood, taken in connection with sensitization to the hapten diphenylcyclopropenone (DPC). The receptors here all came from a woman aged 30 to 39 with alopecia areata. Some clones in this sample may be carry-over from other donors' samples.

The genes are TRBV6-5 and TRBJ2-7, with a weak D call TRBD2 (6 bases). V was pared by 2 bases and J by 2 bases, with 16 bases between. CDR1 MNHEY and CDR2 SVGAGI come from the germline V gene. The CDR3 is made up of 16 amino acids. Here the CDR3 reads CASSYQTTSFPYEQYF. CDR3 DNA sequence: TGTGCCAGCAGTTACCAGACGACTAGTTTCCCCTACGAGCAGTACTTC.

The chain links TRBV7-2 to TRBJ1-4; D possibly corresponds to TRBD1 (5 bases). The germline V and J ends were trimmed by 5 bases and 8 bases, with 12 bases remaining between them. This CDR3 is built from 13 residues. Germline loops: CDR1 SGHTA, CDR2 FQGNSA. The CDR3: CASSLNQGEKLFF. The CDR3 nucleotides read TGTGCCAGCAGCCTCAACCAGGGAGAAAAACTGTTTTTT.

This clonotype has only a few counts. This chain connects TRBV15 to TRBJ2-5, with unresolved D. The germline CDR1 and CDR2 sequences are LNHNV and YYDKDF (reference sequence). The CDR3 spans 15 residues. V lost 0 bases, J lost 3 bases, and 11 bases lay in between. The CDR3 DNA reads TGTGCCACCAGCAGAGATCTTAGCACAGAAGAGACCCAGTACTTC. Its protein is CATSRDLSTEETQYF. The full variable domain, its missing parts supplied by reference TRBV15 and TRBJ2-5, is DAMVIQNPRYQVTQFGKPVTLSCSQTLNHNVMYWYQQKSSQAPKLLFHYYDKDFNNEADTPDNFQSRRPNTSFCFLDIRSPGLGDTAMYLCATSRDLSTEETQYFGPGTRLLVL.

This clonotype was counted a few times. The gene calls are TRBV29-1 and TRBJ1-1; the D gene is possibly TRBD1 (5 bases). V lost 0 bases and J lost 6, with 17 bases in between. CDR1 and CDR2 from the germline V gene are SQVTM and ANQGSEA. The CDR3 has 15 residues. The CDR3 protein is CSVEDPLRDNAEAFF. CDR3 coding DNA: TGCAGCGTTGAAGATCCCCTCAGGGATAATGCTGAAGCTTTCTTT. Full variable domain (missing parts from reference TRBV29-1 and TRBJ1-1): SAVISQKPSRDICQRGTSLTIQCQVDSQVTMMFWYRQQPGQSLTLIATANQGSEATYESGFVIDKFPISRPNLTFSTLTVSNMSPEDSSIYLCSVEDPLRDNAEAFFGQGTRLTVV.

V is TRBV20-1 and J is TRBJ2-3, with 9 bases that match TRBD2. Germline V gene sequence: CDR1 DFQATT, CDR2 SNEGSKA (reference sequence). With V trimmed by 6 bases and J by 0 bases, 10 bases remained unmatched. The CDR3 contains 16 residues. The CDR3 DNA sequence: TGCAGTGCCGCTCCTAGCGGGAACCCTAGCACAGATACGCAGTATTTT. Protein product: CSAAPSGNPSTDTQYF.

Only a few counts were recorded for this clonotype. The V gene is TRBV28, the J gene TRBJ1-1; possibly TRBD1 for D (5 bases). Trimming removed 6 bases at V and 4 bases at J, with 21 bases between. CDR3 length: 16 amino acids. Germline V gene data show CDR1 as MDHEN and CDR2 as SYDVKM. CDR3 in DNA: TGTGCCAGCAGGGTCATGGTCGGGACGTCTGGCACTGAAGCTTTCTTT. Protein product: CASRVMVGTSGTEAFF.

This chain uses TRBV7-8 with TRBJ2-2; D gene uncertain. This CDR3 contains 15 residues. Trimming pared 4 bases from V and 3 bases from J, leaving 12 bases between. From germline, CDR1 is SGHVS and CDR2 FQNEAQ. The chain's CDR3 is CASSSRWVDTGELFF. CDR3 in DNA: TGTGCCAGCAGCTCCCGATGGGTGGACACCGGGGAGCTGTTTTTT.

This clonotype was counted a few times. V gene TRBV10-3 combines with J gene TRBJ1-2; D is uncertain. Trimming stripped 0 bases from V and 2 bases from J, with 7 bases between. CDR3 length: 14 residues. The V gene's germline CDR1 is ENHRY and CDR2 SYGVKD. Here the CDR3 reads CAISESQTNYGYTF. In DNA, the CDR3 is TGTGCCATCAGTGAGTCTCAGACCAACTATGGCTACACCTTC.

The chain has TRBV27 and TRBJ1-5; 8 positions agree with TRBD1. CDR1 is MNHEY, CDR2 SMNVEV, per germline (reference sequence). V was pared by 4 bases and J by 4 bases, with 6 bases of the junction left unmatched. There are 15 residues in the CDR3. CDR3 residues: CASSSQGAWNQPQHF. The CDR3 DNA reads as TGTGCCAGCAGTTCCCAGGGGGCTTGGAATCAGCCCCAGCATTTT.

A few counts support this clonotype. This chain joins TRBV3-1 and TRBJ2-2; D is unclear. CDR1 LGHDT and CDR2 YNNKEL come from the germline V gene (reference sequence). V was pared by 1 base and J by 0 bases, with 6 bases between. The CDR3 extends over 15 amino acids. CDR3 coding DNA: TGTGCCAGCAGCCAAGGAACTGCGAACACCGGGGAGCTGTTTTTT. Its translation is CASSQGTANTGELFF.

A few counts support this clonotype. The chain carries TRBV7-8 and TRBJ2-2; the D is unclear. The CDR3 loop spans 15 amino acids. Germline V CDR1 and CDR2: SGHVS, FQNEAQ. Trimming removed 5 bases at V and 1 base at J, with 11 bases between. The CDR3 nucleotides are TGTGCCAGCAGCCCCGGACGGCTGAACACCGGGGAGCTGTTTTTT. Protein: CASSPGRLNTGELFF.

A few counts support this clonotype. V is TRBV6-1 and J is TRBJ1-2; the D gene is possibly TRBD1 (5 bases). The CDR3 is 15 amino acids. CDR1 MNHNS and CDR2 SASEGT come from the germline V gene. V was cut by 2 bases and J by 9 bases, with 19 bases left in between. The CDR3, as DNA: TGTGCCAGCAGTGAAAAGTCGGCAGGGAGAGATAGCTACACCTTC. Translation: CASSEKSAGRDSYTF.

The rearrangement links TRBV2 to TRBJ1-2; D gene ambiguous. The CDR3 is 15 residues long. Deletions cut 3 bases from V and 0 bases from J, with 11 bases between. Germline CDR1 SNHLY, CDR2 FYNNEI. CDR3 nucleotide sequence: TGTGCCAGCAGTGAGATTCGGCAAGCTAACTATGGCTACACCTTC. It is translated as CASSEIRQANYGYTF.

This clonotype was counted a few times. The chain combines TRBV30 with TRBJ1-1; the match to TRBD1 covers 8 bases. Germline V CDR1 and CDR2: GTSNPN, SVGIG (reference sequence). The CDR3 runs 15 residues. The ends lost 5 bases at V and 6 bases at J; junction bases unmatched: 14. CDR3 sequence reads: CAWGEEDRVSSEAFF. The CDR3 region has the DNA TGTGCCTGGGGGGAGGAGGACAGGGTTTCGTCTGAAGCTTTCTTT. Full variable domain (rest looked up from reference TRBV30 and TRBJ1-1): SQTIHQWPATLVQPVGSPLSLECTVEGTSNPNLYWYRQAAGRGLQLLFYSVGIGQISSEVPQNLSASRPQDRQFILSSKKLLLSDSGFYLCAWGEEDRVSSEAFFGQGTRLTVV.

This clonotype has only a few counts. This chain links TRBV10-3 with TRBJ1-5; D is undetermined. Deletions cut 8 bases from V and 5 bases from J, with 19 bases between. CDR3 length: 15 residues. The germline gives CDR1 ENHRY, CDR2 SYGVKD. CDR3 sequence (DNA): TGTGCCATCGGGAAGGGCAATCCGAGCGATCAGCCCCAGCATTTT. This codes for CAIGKGNPSDQPQHF.

The sample holds a few counts of this clonotype. The rearrangement uses TRBV29-1 and TRBJ2-5; D is uncertain. The germline V gene encodes CDR1 SQVTM and CDR2 ANQGSEA. The V gene lost 2 bases and the J gene lost 5 bases, with 12 bases spanning the gap. The CDR3 totals 13 residues. The CDR3 loop is CSVESTGRETQYF. The DNA of the CDR3 is TGCAGCGTTGAAAGCACCGGGCGGGAGACCCAGTACTTC.

The chain is built from TRBV10-3 and TRBJ2-7; no firm D call. Per germline, CDR1 ENHRY and CDR2 SYGVKD. Trimming removed 4 bases from V and 0 bases from J, with 10 bases in between. The CDR3 contains 14 residues. CDR3 protein: CAISARPSSYEQYF. The CDR3 DNA sequence: TGTGCCATCAGTGCCCGACCTAGCTCCTACGAGCAGTACTTC.

This clonotype was counted only a few times. The chain employs TRBV28 and TRBJ2-6; D possibly uses TRBD1 or TRBD2 (6 bases each). Germline V gives CDR1 MDHEN, CDR2 SYDVKM. V was clipped by 6 bases and J by 2 bases, with 11 bases between them. The CDR3 extends over 15 amino acids. The CDR3 spells CASSTEGAGANVLTF. Written as DNA, the CDR3 is TGTGCCAGCAGCACGGAGGGGGCTGGGGCCAACGTCCTGACTTTC.

V and J are TRBV29-1 and TRBJ1-5; 9 bases match TRBD1. The V gene's germline CDR1 is SQVTM and CDR2 ANQGSEA. Germline trimming cut 6 bases from V and 5 bases from J; bases unmatched to any gene: 8. This CDR3 spans 14 amino acids. CDR3 in DNA: TGCAGCGTGTGGACAGGGGAAGGCGATCAGCCCCAGCATTTT. It specifies CSVWTGEGDQPQHF.

In this sample, this clonotype turned up many times. The CDR3 sequence is CASSLGGSPLHF. Here the CDR3 DNA reads TGTGCCAGCAGTTTAGGAGGTTCACCCCTCCACTTT. The rearrangement joins TRBV28 to TRBJ1-6, with D unclear. Germline loops: CDR1 MDHEN, CDR2 SYDVKM. The CDR3 consists of 12 residues. Trimming removed 2 bases at V and 9 bases at J, with 5 bases between.

The chain combines TRBV5-6 with TRBJ2-4, with 7 nucleotides matching TRBD1. Per the germline V gene, CDR1 is SGHDT and CDR2 is YYEEEE. Trimming at V came to 0 bases and at J to 7 bases, leaving 13 bases not matched to a gene. CDR3 length: 17 residues. The CDR3 bases are TGTGCCAGCAGCTTGGCCCTAACAGGGGCCGCGTGGAACATTCAGTACTTC. Amino acids: CASSLALTGAAWNIQYF.

In its sample, this clonotype was seen a few times. V usage is TRBV20-1 and J usage is TRBJ2-5; D is unclear. The germline V and J ends were trimmed by 3 bases and 1 base, with 3 bases remaining between them. CDR1 DFQATT and CDR2 SNEGSKA come from the germline V gene (reference sequence). The CDR3 length is 11 residues. Here the CDR3 reads CSASSQETQYF. CDR3 bases: TGCAGTGCTAGCTCCCAAGAGACCCAGTACTTC.